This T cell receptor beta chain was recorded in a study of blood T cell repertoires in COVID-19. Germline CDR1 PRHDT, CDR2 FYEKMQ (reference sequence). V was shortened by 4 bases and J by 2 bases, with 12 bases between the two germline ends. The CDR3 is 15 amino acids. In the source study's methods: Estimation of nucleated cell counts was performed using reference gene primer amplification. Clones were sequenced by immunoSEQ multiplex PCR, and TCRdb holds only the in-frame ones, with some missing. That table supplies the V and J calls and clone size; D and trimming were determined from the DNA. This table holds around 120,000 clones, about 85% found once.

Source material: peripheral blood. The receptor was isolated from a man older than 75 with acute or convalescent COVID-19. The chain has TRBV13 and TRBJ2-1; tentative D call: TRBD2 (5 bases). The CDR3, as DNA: TGTGCCAGCAGCTGGACTTCCCGTCCCTACAATGAGCAGTTCTTC. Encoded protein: CASSWTSRPYNEQFF. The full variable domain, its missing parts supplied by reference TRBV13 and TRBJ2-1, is AAGVIQSPRHLIKEKRETATLKCYPIPRHDTVYWYQQGPGQDPQFLISFYEKMQSDKGSIPDRFSAQQFSDYHSELNMSSLELGDSALYFCASSWTSRPYNEQFFGPGTRLTVL.